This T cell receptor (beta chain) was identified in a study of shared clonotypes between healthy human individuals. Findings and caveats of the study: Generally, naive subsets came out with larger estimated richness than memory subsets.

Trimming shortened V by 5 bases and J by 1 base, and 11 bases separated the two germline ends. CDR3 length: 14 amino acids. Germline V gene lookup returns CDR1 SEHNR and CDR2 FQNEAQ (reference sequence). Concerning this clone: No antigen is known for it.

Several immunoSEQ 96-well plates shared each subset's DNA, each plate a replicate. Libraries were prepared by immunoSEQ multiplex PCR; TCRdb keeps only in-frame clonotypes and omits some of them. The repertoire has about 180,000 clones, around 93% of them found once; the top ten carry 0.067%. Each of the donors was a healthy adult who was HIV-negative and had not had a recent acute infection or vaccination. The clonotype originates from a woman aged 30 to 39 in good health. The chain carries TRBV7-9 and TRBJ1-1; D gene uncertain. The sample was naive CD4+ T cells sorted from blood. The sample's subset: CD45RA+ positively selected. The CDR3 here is CASSRPRSNTEAFF. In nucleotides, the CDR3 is TGTGCCAGCAGCCGTCCGAGGTCGAACACTGAAGCTTTCTTT.